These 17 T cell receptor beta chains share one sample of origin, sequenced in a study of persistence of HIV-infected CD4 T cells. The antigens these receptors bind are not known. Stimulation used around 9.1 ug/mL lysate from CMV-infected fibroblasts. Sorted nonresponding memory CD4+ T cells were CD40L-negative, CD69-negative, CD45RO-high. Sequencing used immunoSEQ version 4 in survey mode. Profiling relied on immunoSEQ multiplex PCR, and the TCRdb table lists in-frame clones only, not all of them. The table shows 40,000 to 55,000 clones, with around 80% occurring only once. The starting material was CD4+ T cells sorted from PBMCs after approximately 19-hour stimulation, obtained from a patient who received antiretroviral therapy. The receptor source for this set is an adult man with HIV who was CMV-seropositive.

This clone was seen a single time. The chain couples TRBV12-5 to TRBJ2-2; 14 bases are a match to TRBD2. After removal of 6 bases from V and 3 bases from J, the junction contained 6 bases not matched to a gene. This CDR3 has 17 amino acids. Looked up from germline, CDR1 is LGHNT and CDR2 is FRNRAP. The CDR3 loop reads CASGRLAGGPHTGELFF. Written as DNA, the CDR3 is TGTGCTAGTGGAAGACTAGCGGGAGGGCCACACACCGGGGAGCTGTTTTTT.

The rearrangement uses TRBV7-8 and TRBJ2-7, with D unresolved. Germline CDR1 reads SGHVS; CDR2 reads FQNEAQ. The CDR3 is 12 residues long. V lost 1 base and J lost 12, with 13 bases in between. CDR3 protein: CASSLGWQSLYF. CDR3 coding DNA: TGTGCCAGCAGCTTAGGATGGCAGAGCCTGTACTTC.

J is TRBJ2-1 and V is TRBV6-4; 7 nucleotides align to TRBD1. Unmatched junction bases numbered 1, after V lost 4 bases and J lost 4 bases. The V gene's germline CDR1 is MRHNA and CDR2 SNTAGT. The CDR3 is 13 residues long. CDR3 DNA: TGTGCCAGCAGTGGGGACAGTTACAATGAGCAGTTCTTC. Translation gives CASSGDSYNEQFF.

CDR3 protein: CASTLTRQGRRTEAFF. CDR3 DNA sequence: TGTGCCAGCACCCTAACTCGACAGGGGCGGAGGACTGAAGCTTTCTTT. The chain combines TRBV6-6 with TRBJ1-1, with 8 bases lining up with TRBD1. CDR3 length: 16 residues. The junction had 15 bases not matched to a gene; V was cut back by 7 bases and J by 5 bases. In germline, CDR1 is MNHNY, CDR2 SVGAGI (reference sequence).

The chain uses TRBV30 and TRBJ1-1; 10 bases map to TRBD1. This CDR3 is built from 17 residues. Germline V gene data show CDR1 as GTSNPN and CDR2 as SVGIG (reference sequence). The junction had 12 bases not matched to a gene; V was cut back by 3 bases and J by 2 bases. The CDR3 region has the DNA TGTGCCTGGAGCCCTGGCCGACAGGGGGCATTTAACACTGAAGCTTTCTTT. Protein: CAWSPGRQGAFNTEAFF. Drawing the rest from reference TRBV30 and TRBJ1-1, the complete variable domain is SQTIHQWPATLVQPVGSPLSLECTVEGTSNPNLYWYRQAAGRGLQLLFYSVGIGQISSEVPQNLSASRPQDRQFILSSKKLLLSDSGFYLCAWSPGRQGAFNTEAFFGQGTRLTVV.

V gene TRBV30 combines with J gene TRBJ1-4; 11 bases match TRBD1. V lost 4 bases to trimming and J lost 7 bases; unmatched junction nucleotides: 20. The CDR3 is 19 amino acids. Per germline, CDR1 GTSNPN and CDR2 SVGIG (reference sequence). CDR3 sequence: CAWKTVISDRGRRGEKLFF. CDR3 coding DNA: TGTGCCTGGAAAACCGTTATCTCGGACAGGGGGCGCCGAGGTGAAAAACTGTTTTTT.

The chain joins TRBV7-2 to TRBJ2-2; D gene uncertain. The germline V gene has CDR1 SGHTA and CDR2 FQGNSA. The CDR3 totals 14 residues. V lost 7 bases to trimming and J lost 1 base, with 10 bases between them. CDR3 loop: CASTRAVNTGELFF. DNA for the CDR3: TGTGCCAGCACCCGGGCGGTGAACACCGGGGAGCTGTTTTTT.

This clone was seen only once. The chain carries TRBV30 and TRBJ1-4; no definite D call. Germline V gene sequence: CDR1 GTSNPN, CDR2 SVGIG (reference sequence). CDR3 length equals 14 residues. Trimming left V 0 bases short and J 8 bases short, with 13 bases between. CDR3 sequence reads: CAWSVKEIKEKLFF. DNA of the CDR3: TGTGCCTGGAGTGTAAAGGAGATCAAGGAAAAACTGTTTTTT.

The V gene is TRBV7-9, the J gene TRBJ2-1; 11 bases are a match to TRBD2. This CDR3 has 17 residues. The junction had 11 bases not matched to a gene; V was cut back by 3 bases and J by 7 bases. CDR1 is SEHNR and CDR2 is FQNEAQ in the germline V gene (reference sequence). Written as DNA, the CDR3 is TGTGCCAGCAGCTTCCCGCAGATAGTAGCGGGAGGGAATGAGCAGTTCTTC. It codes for CASSFPQIVAGGNEQFF.

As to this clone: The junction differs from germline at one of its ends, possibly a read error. The CDR3 DNA follows: TGTGCCATCAGTGAGGCAAGACTAACCAGCTTC. It encodes CAISEARLTSF. This sequence joins TRBV10-3 and TRBJ1-2; D not certain. The CDR3 length is 11 residues. Germline CDR1 reads ENHRY; CDR2 reads SYGVKD.

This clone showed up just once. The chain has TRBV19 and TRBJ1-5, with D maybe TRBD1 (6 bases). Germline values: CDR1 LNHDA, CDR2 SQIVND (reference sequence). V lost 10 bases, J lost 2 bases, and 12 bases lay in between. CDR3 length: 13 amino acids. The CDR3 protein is CATGGGGNQPQHF. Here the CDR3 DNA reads TGTGCCACCGGAGGGGGTGGCAATCAGCCCCAGCATTTT.

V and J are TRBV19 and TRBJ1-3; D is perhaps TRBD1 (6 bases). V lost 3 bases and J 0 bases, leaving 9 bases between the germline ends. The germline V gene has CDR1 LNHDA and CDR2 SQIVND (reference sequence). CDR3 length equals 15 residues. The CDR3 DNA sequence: TGTGCCAGTAGTATGGGAGGGGGCTCTGGAAACACCATATATTTT. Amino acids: CASSMGGGSGNTIYF.

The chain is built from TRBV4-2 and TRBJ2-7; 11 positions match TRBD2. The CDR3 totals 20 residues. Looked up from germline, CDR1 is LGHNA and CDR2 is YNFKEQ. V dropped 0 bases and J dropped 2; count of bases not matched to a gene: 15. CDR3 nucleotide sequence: TGTGCCAGCAGCCAAGAGATCGGATGGCTAGCGGGAGGCCCGCCCTACGAGCAGTACTTC. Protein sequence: CASSQEIGWLAGGPPYEQYF.

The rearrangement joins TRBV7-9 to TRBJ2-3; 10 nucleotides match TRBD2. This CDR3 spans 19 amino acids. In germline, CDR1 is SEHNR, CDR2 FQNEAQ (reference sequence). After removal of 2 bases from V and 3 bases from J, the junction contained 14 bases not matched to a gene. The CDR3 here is CASSLMTSGLRRGTDTQYF. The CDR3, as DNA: TGTGCCAGCAGCTTAATGACTAGCGGGCTACGGCGGGGGACAGATACGCAGTATTTT.

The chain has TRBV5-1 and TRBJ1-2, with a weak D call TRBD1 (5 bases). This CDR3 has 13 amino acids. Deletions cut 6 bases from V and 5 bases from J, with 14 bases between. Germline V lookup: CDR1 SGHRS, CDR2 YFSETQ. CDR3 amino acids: CASTDSGAYGYTF. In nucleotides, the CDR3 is TGCGCCAGCACCGACAGTGGGGCATATGGCTACACCTTC.

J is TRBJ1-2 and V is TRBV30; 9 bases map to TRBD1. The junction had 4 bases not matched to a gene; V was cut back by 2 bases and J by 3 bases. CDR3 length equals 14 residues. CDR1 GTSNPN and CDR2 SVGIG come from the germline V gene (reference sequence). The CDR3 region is CAWSRDRDHYGYTF. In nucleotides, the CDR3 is TGTGCCTGGAGTAGGGACAGGGACCACTATGGCTACACCTTC. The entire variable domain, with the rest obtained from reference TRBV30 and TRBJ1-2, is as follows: SQTIHQWPATLVQPVGSPLSLECTVEGTSNPNLYWYRQAAGRGLQLLFYSVGIGQISSEVPQNLSASRPQDRQFILSSKKLLLSDSGFYLCAWSRDRDHYGYTFGSGTRLTVV.

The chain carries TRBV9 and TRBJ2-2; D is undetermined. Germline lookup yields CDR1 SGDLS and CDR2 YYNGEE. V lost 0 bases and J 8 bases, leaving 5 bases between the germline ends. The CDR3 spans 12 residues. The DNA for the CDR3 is TGTGCCAGCAGCGTAGGGGTTGGGGAGCTGTTTTTT. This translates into CASSVGVGELFF.